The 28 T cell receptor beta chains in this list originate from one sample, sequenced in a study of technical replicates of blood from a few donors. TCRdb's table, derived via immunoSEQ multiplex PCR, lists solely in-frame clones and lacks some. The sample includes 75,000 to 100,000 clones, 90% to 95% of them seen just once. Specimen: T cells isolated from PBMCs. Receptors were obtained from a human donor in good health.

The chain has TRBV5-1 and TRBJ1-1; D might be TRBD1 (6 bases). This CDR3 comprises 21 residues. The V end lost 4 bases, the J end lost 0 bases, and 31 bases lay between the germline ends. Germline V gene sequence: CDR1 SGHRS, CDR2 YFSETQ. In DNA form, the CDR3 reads TGCGCCAGCAGCCTCCCTCAGGACAGATACACCCCCATAGGGATGAACACTGAAGCTTTCTTT. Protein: CASSLPQDRYTPIGMNTEAFF.

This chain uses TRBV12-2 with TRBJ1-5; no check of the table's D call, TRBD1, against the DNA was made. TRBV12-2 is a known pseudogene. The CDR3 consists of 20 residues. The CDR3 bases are TGTGCAAGTCGCTTAGTGAGCCGGACAGGGGCCTGTTATAGCAATCAGCCCCAGCATTTT. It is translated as CASRLVSRTGACYSNQPQHF.

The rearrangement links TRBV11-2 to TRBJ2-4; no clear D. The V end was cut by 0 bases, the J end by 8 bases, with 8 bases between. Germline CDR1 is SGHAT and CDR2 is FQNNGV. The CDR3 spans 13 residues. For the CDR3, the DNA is TGTGCCAGCAGCTTAGATCACGAGGACATTCAGTACTTC. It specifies CASSLDHEDIQYF.

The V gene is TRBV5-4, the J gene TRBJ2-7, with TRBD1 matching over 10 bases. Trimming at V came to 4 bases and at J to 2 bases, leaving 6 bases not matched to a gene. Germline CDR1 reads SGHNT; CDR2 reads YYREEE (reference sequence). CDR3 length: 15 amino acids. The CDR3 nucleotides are TGTGCCAGCAGCCGGCGAGACAGGGGGCCCTACGAGCAGTACTTC. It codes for CASSRRDRGPYEQYF.

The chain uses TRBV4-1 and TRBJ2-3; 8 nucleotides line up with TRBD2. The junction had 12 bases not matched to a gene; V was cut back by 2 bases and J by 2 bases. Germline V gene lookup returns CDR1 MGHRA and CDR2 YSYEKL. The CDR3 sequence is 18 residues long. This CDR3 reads CASSQNPLERGPTDTQYF. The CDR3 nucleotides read TGCGCCAGCAGCCAAAATCCTTTAGAGCGGGGGCCCACAGATACGCAGTATTTT.

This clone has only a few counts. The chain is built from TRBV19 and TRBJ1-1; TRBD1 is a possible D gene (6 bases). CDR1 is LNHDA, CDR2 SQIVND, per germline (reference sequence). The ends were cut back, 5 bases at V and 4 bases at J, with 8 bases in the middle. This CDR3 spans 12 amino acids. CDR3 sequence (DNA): TGTGCCAGTAGTCCACAGGGCACTGAAGCTTTCTTT. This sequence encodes CASSPQGTEAFF.

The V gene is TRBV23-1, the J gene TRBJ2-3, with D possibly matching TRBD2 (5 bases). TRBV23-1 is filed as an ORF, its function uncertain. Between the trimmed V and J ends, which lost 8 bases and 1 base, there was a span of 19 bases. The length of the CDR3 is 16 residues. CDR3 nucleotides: TGCGCCAGCCTCCCCCCGCGGGTCGCTGGCACAGATACGCAGTATTTT. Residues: CASLPPRVAGTDTQYF.

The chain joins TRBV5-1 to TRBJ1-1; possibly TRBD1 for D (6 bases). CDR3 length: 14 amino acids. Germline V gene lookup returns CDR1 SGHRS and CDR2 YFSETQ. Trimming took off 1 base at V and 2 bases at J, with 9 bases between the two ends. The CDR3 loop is CASSLTGPNTEAFF. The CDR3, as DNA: TGCGCCAGCAGCTTGACAGGGCCTAACACTGAAGCTTTCTTT.

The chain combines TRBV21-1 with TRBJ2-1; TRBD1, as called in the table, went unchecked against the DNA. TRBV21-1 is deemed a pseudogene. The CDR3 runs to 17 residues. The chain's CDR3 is CASSKAVQQGRCNEQFF. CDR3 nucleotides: TGTGCCAGCAGCAAAGCGGTGCAACAGGGGAGGTGCAATGAGCAGTTCTTC.

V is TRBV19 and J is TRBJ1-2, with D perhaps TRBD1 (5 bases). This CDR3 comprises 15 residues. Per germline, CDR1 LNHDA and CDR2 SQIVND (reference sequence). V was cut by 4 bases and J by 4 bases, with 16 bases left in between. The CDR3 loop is CASSTSDRSLYGYTF. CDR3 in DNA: TGTGCCAGTAGTACATCAGACAGATCCCTCTATGGCTACACCTTC.

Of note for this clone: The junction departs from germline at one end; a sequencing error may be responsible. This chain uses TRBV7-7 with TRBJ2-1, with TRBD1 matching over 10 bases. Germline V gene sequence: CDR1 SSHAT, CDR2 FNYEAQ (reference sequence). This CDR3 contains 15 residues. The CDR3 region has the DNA TGTGCTAGCAGCGATGGGACAGGGGCTTTCAATGAGCAGTTCTTC. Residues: CASSDGTGAFNEQFF.

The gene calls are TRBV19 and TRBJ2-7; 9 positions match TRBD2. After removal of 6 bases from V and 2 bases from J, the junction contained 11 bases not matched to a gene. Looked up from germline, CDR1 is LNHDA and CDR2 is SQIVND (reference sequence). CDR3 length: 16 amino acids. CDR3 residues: CASSPGTVAGAYEQYF. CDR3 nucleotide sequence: TGTGCCAGTAGCCCAGGGACGGTAGCGGGAGCCTACGAGCAGTACTTC. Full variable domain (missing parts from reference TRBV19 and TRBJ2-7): DGGITQSPKYLFRKEGQNVTLSCEQNLNHDAMYWYRQDPGQGLRLIYYSQIVNDFQKGDIAEGYSVSREKKESFPLTVTSAQKNPTAFYLCASSPGTVAGAYEQYFGPGTRLTVT.

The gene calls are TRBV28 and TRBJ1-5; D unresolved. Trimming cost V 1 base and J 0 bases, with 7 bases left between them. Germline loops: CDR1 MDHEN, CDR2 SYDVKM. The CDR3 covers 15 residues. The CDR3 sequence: CASSLSSYSNQPQHF. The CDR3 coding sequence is TGTGCCAGCAGTTTATCCAGTTATAGCAATCAGCCCCAGCATTTT.

CDR3 residues: CASSTVTGSYGYTF. CDR3 DNA sequence: TGCGCCAGCAGTACCGTCACAGGTTCCTATGGCTACACCTTC. The V gene is TRBV5-1, the J gene TRBJ1-2; TRBD1 is a possible D gene (5 bases). The V gene lost 5 bases and the J gene lost 4 bases, with 15 bases spanning the gap. This CDR3 spans 14 amino acids. Germline V gives CDR1 SGHRS, CDR2 YFSETQ.

The CDR3 DNA is TGTGCCAGCAGCCAATCCCCCGCAGGGGTTGTTTACGAGCAGTACTTC. This sequence encodes CASSQSPAGVVYEQYF. The V call is TRBV16, the J call TRBJ2-7; D may be TRBD1 (6 bases). From germline, CDR1 is KGHSY and CDR2 FQNENV. The CDR3 extends over 16 amino acids. V shed 0 bases and J shed 4 bases, with 16 bases lying between them.

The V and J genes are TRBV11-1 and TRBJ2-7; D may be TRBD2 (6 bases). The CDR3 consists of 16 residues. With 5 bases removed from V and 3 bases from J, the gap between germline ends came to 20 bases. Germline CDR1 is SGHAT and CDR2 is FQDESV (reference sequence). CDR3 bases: TGTGCCAGCAGCCCTAACACCGTGGGGGGTATCTACGAGCAGTACTTC. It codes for CASSPNTVGGIYEQYF.

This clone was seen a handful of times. The CDR3 sequence is CATKPPWAGETDTQYF. The CDR3, as DNA: TGTGCCACCAAACCTCCGTGGGCGGGAGAAACAGATACGCAGTATTTT. The chain joins TRBV2 to TRBJ2-3, with 7 positions matching TRBD2. The V gene end was trimmed by 10 bases and the J gene end by 3 bases; junction bases not matched to a gene: 16. Germline lookup yields CDR1 SNHLY and CDR2 FYNNEI. CDR3 length: 16 residues.

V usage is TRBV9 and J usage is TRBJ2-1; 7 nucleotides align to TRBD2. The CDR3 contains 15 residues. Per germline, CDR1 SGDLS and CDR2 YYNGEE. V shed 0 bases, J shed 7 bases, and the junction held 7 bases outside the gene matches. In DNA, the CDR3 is TGTGCCAGCAGCGTAGGCAAGCGGGGAATGAATGAGCAGTTCTTC. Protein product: CASSVGKRGMNEQFF.

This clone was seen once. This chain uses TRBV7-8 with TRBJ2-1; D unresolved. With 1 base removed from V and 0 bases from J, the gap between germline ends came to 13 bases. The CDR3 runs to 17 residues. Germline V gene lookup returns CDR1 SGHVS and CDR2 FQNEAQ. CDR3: CASSLEPLGDSYNEQFF. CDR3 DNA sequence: TGTGCCAGCAGCTTAGAGCCCCTAGGAGACTCCTACAATGAGCAGTTCTTC.

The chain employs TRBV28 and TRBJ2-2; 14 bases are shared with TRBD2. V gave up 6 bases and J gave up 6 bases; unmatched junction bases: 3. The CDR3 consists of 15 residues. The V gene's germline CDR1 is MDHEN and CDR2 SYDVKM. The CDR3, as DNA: TGTGCCAGCAGGGGGACTAGCGGGAGACCCGGGGAGCTGTTTTTT. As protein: CASRGTSGRPGELFF.

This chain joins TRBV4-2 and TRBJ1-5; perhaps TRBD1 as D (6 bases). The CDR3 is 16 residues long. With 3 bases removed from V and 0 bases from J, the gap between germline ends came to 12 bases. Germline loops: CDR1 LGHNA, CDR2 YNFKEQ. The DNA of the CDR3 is TGTGCCAGCAGCCACGTGGACAGAGTTAGCAATCAGCCCCAGCATTTT. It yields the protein CASSHVDRVSNQPQHF.

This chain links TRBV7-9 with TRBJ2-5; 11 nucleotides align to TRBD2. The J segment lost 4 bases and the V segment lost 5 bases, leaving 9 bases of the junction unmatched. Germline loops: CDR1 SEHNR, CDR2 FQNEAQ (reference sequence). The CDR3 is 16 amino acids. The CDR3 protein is CASSVSGGASGETQYF. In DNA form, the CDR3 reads TGTGCCAGCAGCGTTAGCGGGGGGGCAAGCGGAGAGACCCAGTACTTC.

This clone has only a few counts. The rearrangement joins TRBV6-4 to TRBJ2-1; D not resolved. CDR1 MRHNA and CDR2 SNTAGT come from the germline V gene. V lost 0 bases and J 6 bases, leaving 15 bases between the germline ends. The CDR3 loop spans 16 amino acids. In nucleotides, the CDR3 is TGTGCCAGCAGTGACTCCGCCAGGCACCAATTCAATGAGCAGTTCTTC. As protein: CASSDSARHQFNEQFF.

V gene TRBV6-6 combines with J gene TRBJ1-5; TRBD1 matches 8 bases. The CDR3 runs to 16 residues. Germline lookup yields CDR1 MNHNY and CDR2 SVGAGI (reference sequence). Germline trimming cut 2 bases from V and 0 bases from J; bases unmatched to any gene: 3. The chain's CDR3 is CASSYPGQGSNQPQHF. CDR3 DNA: TGTGCCAGCAGTTACCCCGGACAGGGTAGCAATCAGCCCCAGCATTTT.

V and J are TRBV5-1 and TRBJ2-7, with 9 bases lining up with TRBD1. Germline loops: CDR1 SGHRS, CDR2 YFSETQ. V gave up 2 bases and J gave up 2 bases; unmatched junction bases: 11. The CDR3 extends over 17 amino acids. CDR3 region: CASSLTLSRDRAYEQYF. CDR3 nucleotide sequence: TGCGCCAGCAGCTTAACCCTCTCGCGGGACAGGGCCTACGAGCAGTACTTC.

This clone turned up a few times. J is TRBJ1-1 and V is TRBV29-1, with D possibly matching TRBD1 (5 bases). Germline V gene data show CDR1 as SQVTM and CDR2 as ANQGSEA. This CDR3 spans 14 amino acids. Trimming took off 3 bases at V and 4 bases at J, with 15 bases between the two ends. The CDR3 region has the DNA TGCAGCGTTGAGAGAGATCGACAGACCACTGAAGCTTTCTTT. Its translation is CSVERDRQTTEAFF.

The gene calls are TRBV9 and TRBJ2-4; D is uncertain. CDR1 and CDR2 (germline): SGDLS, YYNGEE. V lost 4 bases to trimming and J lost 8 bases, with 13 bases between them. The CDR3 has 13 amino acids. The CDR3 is CASSPEGAHIQYF. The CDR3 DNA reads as TGTGCCAGCAGCCCCGAAGGAGCGCACATTCAGTACTTC.

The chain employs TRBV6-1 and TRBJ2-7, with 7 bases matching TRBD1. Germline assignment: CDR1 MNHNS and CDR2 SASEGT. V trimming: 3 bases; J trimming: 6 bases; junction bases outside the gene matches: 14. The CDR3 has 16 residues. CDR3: CASSDLTRGQSVEQYF. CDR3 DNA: TGTGCCAGCAGTGATCTGACCCGGGGACAGTCTGTCGAGCAGTACTTC.